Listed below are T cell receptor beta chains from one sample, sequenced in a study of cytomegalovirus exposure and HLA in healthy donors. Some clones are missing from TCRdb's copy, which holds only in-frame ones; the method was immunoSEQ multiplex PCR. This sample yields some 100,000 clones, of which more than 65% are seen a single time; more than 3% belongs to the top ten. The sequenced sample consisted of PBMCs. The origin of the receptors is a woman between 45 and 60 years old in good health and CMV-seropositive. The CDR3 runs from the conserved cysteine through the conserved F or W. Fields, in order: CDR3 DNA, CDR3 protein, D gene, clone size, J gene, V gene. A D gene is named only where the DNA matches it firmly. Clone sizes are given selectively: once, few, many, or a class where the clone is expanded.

CDR3nt: TGTGCCAGTAGTAGACCCGGACAGGGGGTATACGAGCAGTACTTC
CDR3aa: CASSRPGQGVYEQYF
d_gene: TRBD1
abundance: NA
j_gene: TRBJ2-7
v_gene: TRBV19

CDR3nt: TGTGCCTGGAGGCAGGGGACTACATCCTACGAGCAGTACTTC
CDR3aa: CAWRQGTTSYEQYF
d_gene: NA
abundance: NA
j_gene: TRBJ2-7
v_gene: TRBV30

CDR3nt: TGTGCCAGCAGTGACGTTGAAACTAGCGGGAGTTACGAGCAGTACTTC
CDR3aa: CASSDVETSGSYEQYF
d_gene: TRBD2
abundance: NA
j_gene: TRBJ2-7
v_gene: TRBV6-4

CDR3nt: TGTGCCAGCACCTCACCCCCACAGGGCCCCGAGCAGTACTTC
CDR3aa: CASTSPPQGPEQYF
d_gene: NA
abundance: NA
j_gene: TRBJ2-7
v_gene: TRBV6-5

CDR3nt: TGTGCCAGCAGCGTCGGGGGGGCCGTTTACAATGAGCAGTTCTTC
CDR3aa: CASSVGGAVYNEQFF
d_gene: TRBD2
abundance: NA
j_gene: TRBJ2-1
v_gene: TRBV6-1

CDR3nt: TGTGCCAGCAGCGAGACAGGGCTCGGGCCGAACACTGAAGCTTTCTTT
CDR3aa: CASSETGLGPNTEAFF
d_gene: TRBD1
abundance: NA
j_gene: TRBJ1-1
v_gene: TRBV9

CDR3nt: TGTGCCAGCAGTGAACCGGGACAGGGATGGTTGGGGACGGGAGAGACCCAGTACTTC
CDR3aa: CASSEPGQGWLGTGETQYF
d_gene: TRBD1
abundance: NA
j_gene: TRBJ2-5
v_gene: TRBV6-1

CDR3nt: TGCGCCAGCAGCCCGGGACAGGGCGGACTCACTGAAGCTTTCTTT
CDR3aa: CASSPGQGGLTEAFF
d_gene: TRBD1
abundance: NA
j_gene: TRBJ1-1
v_gene: TRBV4-1

CDR3nt: TGTGCCAGCAGCGCGAAGACAGGGTATGGCTACACCTTC
CDR3aa: CASSAKTGYGYTF
d_gene: TRBD1
abundance: NA
j_gene: TRBJ1-2
v_gene: TRBV9

CDR3nt: TGTGCCAGCAGCGGGAAAGGTGCAGGGGACTATGGCTACACCTTC
CDR3aa: CASSGKGAGDYGYTF
d_gene: NA
abundance: NA
j_gene: TRBJ1-2
v_gene: TRBV9

CDR3nt: TGTGCCAGCAGCTTAGAGGTACTCCGGGTTGGGAACACTGAAGCTTTCTTT
CDR3aa: CASSLEVLRVGNTEAFF
d_gene: NA
abundance: NA
j_gene: TRBJ1-1
v_gene: TRBV7-8

CDR3nt: TGTGCCAGCAGCTCCCCGGGACAGGGGGCCACCGGGGAGCTGTTTTTT
CDR3aa: CASSSPGQGATGELFF
d_gene: TRBD1
abundance: NA
j_gene: TRBJ2-2
v_gene: TRBV7-3

CDR3nt: TGTGCCAGCTCACCGGACCGGGACAGGGGGCGTTCACCCCTCCACTTT
CDR3aa: CASSPDRDRGRSPLHF
d_gene: TRBD1
abundance: NA
j_gene: TRBJ1-6
v_gene: TRBV18

CDR3nt: TGTGCCAGCACCGGAGGGGGCCAACGAGCTTTCTTT
CDR3aa: CASTGGGQRAFF
d_gene: TRBD1
abundance: NA
j_gene: TRBJ1-1
v_gene: TRBV7-9

CDR3nt: TGTGCCAGCTCACGGGACAATGGAAACACCATATATTTT
CDR3aa: CASSRDNGNTIYF
d_gene: NA
abundance: NA
j_gene: TRBJ1-3
v_gene: TRBV18

CDR3nt: TGTGCCAGTAGTATAGGGCGCCGACAGGGAGCCTTTGGCTACACCTTC
CDR3aa: CASSIGRRQGAFGYTF
d_gene: TRBD1
abundance: NA
j_gene: TRBJ1-2
v_gene: TRBV19

CDR3nt: TGTGCCACCAGCACACGGACTAGCGCCGAGCAGTACTTC
CDR3aa: CATSTRTSAEQYF
d_gene: TRBD2
abundance: once
j_gene: TRBJ2-7
v_gene: TRBV15

CDR3nt: TGTGCCAGCAGCTTAGGGATCCGCGGCAGGGGGAGAGTTGACGAGCAGTACTTC
CDR3aa: CASSLGIRGRGRVDEQYF
d_gene: TRBD1
abundance: NA
j_gene: TRBJ2-7
v_gene: TRBV7-2

CDR3nt: TGTGCCAGCAGTTACACAGGGTCGCAAGAAGCTTTCTTT
CDR3aa: CASSYTGSQEAFF
d_gene: NA
abundance: NA
j_gene: TRBJ1-1
v_gene: TRBV6-5

CDR3nt: TGTGCCAGCAGCCACATAGGGGGTATCTCTGGAAACACCATATATTTT
CDR3aa: CASSHIGGISGNTIYF
d_gene: NA
abundance: NA
j_gene: TRBJ1-3
v_gene: TRBV13

CDR3nt: TGTGCCAGCTTTGACCCAGGGGGTAGCACTGAAGCTTTCTTT
CDR3aa: CASFDPGGSTEAFF
d_gene: TRBD1
abundance: few
j_gene: TRBJ1-1
v_gene: TRBV6-1

CDR3nt: TGTGCCAGCAGCGGGGGACTAGCCACAATTGAGCAGTTCTTC
CDR3aa: CASSGGLATIEQFF
d_gene: TRBD2
abundance: NA
j_gene: TRBJ2-1
v_gene: TRBV9

CDR3nt: TGTGCCAGCAGATCCTACTATGAGCAGTTCTTC
CDR3aa: CASRSYYEQFF
d_gene: NA
abundance: NA
j_gene: TRBJ2-1
v_gene: TRBV7-2

CDR3nt: TGTGCCAGCAGTTTAGGGGGCCCCTATAATTCACCCCTCCACTTT
CDR3aa: CASSLGGPYNSPLHF
d_gene: NA
abundance: NA
j_gene: TRBJ1-6
v_gene: TRBV27

CDR3nt: TGTGCCATCAGGACGACAGGGGCAAGAACTGAAGCTTTCTTT
CDR3aa: CAIRTTGARTEAFF
d_gene: TRBD1
abundance: NA
j_gene: TRBJ1-1
v_gene: TRBV10-3

CDR3nt: TGTGCCAGCACCAGGCGGGGGGGGGCCGGCGAGCAGTACTTC
CDR3aa: CASTRRGGAGEQYF
d_gene: TRBD2
abundance: NA
j_gene: TRBJ2-7
v_gene: TRBV6-5

CDR3nt: TGCGCCAGCAGCCTGACAGGGGGCGGTTTGACTAATGAAAAACTGTTTTTT
CDR3aa: CASSLTGGGLTNEKLFF
d_gene: TRBD1
abundance: NA
j_gene: TRBJ1-4
v_gene: TRBV7-9

CDR3nt: TGTGCCAGCAGCTTGGAGGCGGGAGTCCTCTACGACGAGCAGTACTTC
CDR3aa: CASSLEAGVLYDEQYF
d_gene: TRBD2
abundance: once
j_gene: TRBJ2-7
v_gene: TRBV5-6

CDR3nt: TGTGCCAGCAGTCTTCAATGGGGCTTAAATGGCTACACCTTC
CDR3aa: CASSLQWGLNGYTF
d_gene: NA
abundance: NA
j_gene: TRBJ1-2
v_gene: TRBV6-1

CDR3nt: TGTGCCAGCAGCTTGGCGGAAGAGACCCAGTACTTC
CDR3aa: CASSLAEETQYF
d_gene: NA
abundance: NA
j_gene: TRBJ2-5
v_gene: TRBV11-2

CDR3nt: TGTGCCAGTAGTATAGGGGGACTAGCGGGAAACACCGGGGAGCTGTTTTTT
CDR3aa: CASSIGGLAGNTGELFF
d_gene: TRBD2
abundance: NA
j_gene: TRBJ2-2
v_gene: TRBV19

CDR3nt: TGTGCCAGCAGTTTAACAGGACAGACCGGGCCGAGGGAGCAGTTCTTC
CDR3aa: CASSLTGQTGPREQFF
d_gene: NA
abundance: few
j_gene: TRBJ2-1
v_gene: TRBV27

CDR3nt: TGTGCCAGCAGTTTACAGAAGACCTACAATGAGCAGTTCTTC
CDR3aa: CASSLQKTYNEQFF
d_gene: NA
abundance: NA
j_gene: TRBJ2-1
v_gene: TRBV27

CDR3nt: TGTGCCAGCAGCGTAGATGGGGGGAGGATGAACACTGAAGCTTTCTTT
CDR3aa: CASSVDGGRMNTEAFF
d_gene: NA
abundance: NA
j_gene: TRBJ1-1
v_gene: TRBV9

CDR3nt: TGTGCCAGCAGCCCACGAACTGAGGGTGAGCAGTTCTTC
CDR3aa: CASSPRTEGEQFF
d_gene: NA
abundance: NA
j_gene: TRBJ2-1
v_gene: TRBV9

CDR3nt: TGCAGCGTTCTTCTACAGGGGGTGGCTTTCTTT
CDR3aa: CSVLLQGVAFF
d_gene: TRBD1
abundance: NA
j_gene: TRBJ1-1
v_gene: TRBV29-1

CDR3nt: TGTGCCAGCTCACCATCGAATAGCCAAGAGACCCAGTACTTC
CDR3aa: CASSPSNSQETQYF
d_gene: NA
abundance: NA
j_gene: TRBJ2-5
v_gene: TRBV18

CDR3nt: TGTGCCAGCAGTTACTCGGGAGGGAGGGATGGCTACACCTTC
CDR3aa: CASSYSGGRDGYTF
d_gene: NA
abundance: once
j_gene: TRBJ1-2
v_gene: TRBV6-6

CDR3nt: TGTGCCAGCAGCTTAACGGCAGATCAGCCCCAGCATTTT
CDR3aa: CASSLTADQPQHF
d_gene: NA
abundance: NA
j_gene: TRBJ1-5
v_gene: TRBV7-3

CDR3nt: TGTGCCTTCGTTCTAGCGGGAGGGCTTGAGCAGTTCTTC
CDR3aa: CAFVLAGGLEQFF
d_gene: TRBD2
abundance: NA
j_gene: TRBJ2-1
v_gene: TRBV30